A single sample is the source of the 3 T cell receptor beta chains below, sequenced in a study of blood T cell repertoires in COVID-19. Data came from immunoSEQ multiplex PCR; TCRdb stores just in-frame clones and leaves some out. The sample yields around 150,000 clones, roughly 73% seen once. Sequences were obtained from peripheral blood. Receptors originate from a man aged 65 to 85 with acute or convalescent COVID-19.

This clone was seen a handful of times. Because the CDR3 is missing its conserved closing phenylalanine or tryptophan, this is likely a read error. Because the CDR3's place on the DNA is in doubt, the DNA is left out and the CDR3 is given as listed by TCRdb. The rearrangement joins TRBV10-1 to TRBJ1-1. CDR1 and CDR2 from the germline V gene are WNHNN and SYGVQD (reference sequence). The CDR3 is 9 residues long, ends included. The CDR3 sequence: CASSDAALR.

As for this clone: A far larger clone lies a single base away; this is likely a read error. V usage is TRBV6-4 and J usage is TRBJ2-2, with 8 bases lining up with TRBD1. The V and J ends lost 8 bases and 2 bases, in that order; junction bases with no gene match: 13. The V gene's germline CDR1 is MRHNA and CDR2 SNTAGT. This CDR3 spans 17 amino acids. The CDR3 reads CASCLGAGGINTGELFF. In DNA form, the CDR3 reads TGTGCCAGCTGTTTGGGGGCAGGGGGCATCAACACCGGGGAGCTGTTTTTT.

The chain uses TRBV7-2 and TRBJ2-7, with 11 bases matching TRBD2. Germline V gene lookup returns CDR1 SGHTA and CDR2 FQGNSA. The CDR3 is made up of 16 amino acids. V lost 7 bases and J lost 3; bases outside the gene matches: 11. The CDR3 DNA follows: TGTGCCAGCAACCTACCAGGGACTAGCGGATTCTACGAGCAGTACTTC. It specifies CASNLPGTSGFYEQYF.